This T cell receptor (beta chain) was found in a study of cytomegalovirus exposure and HLA in healthy donors (dated by TCRdb to about 2017). In terms of the full investigation: In an earlier analysis of 550 to 750 of the donors, under 300 Gb of sequence data and some 100 million unique TCR beta sequences from about 179 million T cells were reported. Of the 300 to 450 genotyped donors, 65% to 90% fell in the genetic ancestry cluster associated with self-reported Caucasian donors. Roughly 5 DR-DQ haplotypes were treated as single units for association and clustering because of strong linkage in the cohort. About 300 gigabases of sequencing data and 70 million to 100 million unique TCR sequences were included in an early release covering about 700 HLA-typed donors. Besides the first cohort of around 670 subjects, a separate validation cohort made up of roughly 130 different subjects was used. Class I and class II HLA loci were covered by the typing at four-digit resolution. Donor age, sex, ethnicity and CMV serostatus were compiled alongside the repertoire data. To predict cytomegalovirus infection status, the study combined high-throughput TCR immunosequencing, statistical association of individual TCRs with disease status, and machine learning. Every repertoire in the discovery cohort had been generated on one and the same sequencing platform. The T cell repertoires of 550 to 850 subjects were profiled by immunosequencing and related to cytomegalovirus serostatus. Across 300 to 500 genotyped donors of the cohort, an average of roughly 250,000 unique TCR beta nucleotide sequences per donor were sequenced, and 15% to 20% of those sequences were non-productive. An earlier analysis of around 580 of the donors used high-throughput TCR beta sequencing to judge whether each TCR beta V gene segment behaved as functional or pseudogenic. The study aimed to test whether cataloging public T cell receptors could reveal signatures of past pathogen exposure. Rather than using new phenotypic data, the later analysis identified candidate immune exposures from TCR beta sequences and from how often those sequences occurred across donors. A later genetic analysis took genome-wide SNP genotypes for about 65% of the 666 donors and used that subset as a discovery cohort. The number of donors typed differed by locus, with roughly 620-640 for A, B, C, DRB1 and DQB1, around 560 for DQA1, 600 to 610 for DPA1, and roughly 450 for DPB1. A later analysis re-analyzed previously published TCR beta repertoires from 660 or so donors and added high-resolution HLA genotyping to study TCR occurrence patterns. Overall study outcomes, separate from this receptor: Compared with equally common non-associated chains, HLA-associated TCR beta chains in a later analysis were more clonally expanded and had lower generation probabilities. Strong co-occurrence of HLA alleles, especially DR and DQ, made assigning TCR associations to individual alleles difficult. For the cohort, immune exposure information was limited to CMV serostatus. According to a later genetic analysis, donors in an Asian-associated ancestry cluster had fewer N-insertions in productive TCRs than the roughly 660-donor mean. In a later genetic analysis, a missense DCLRE1C variant was associated with V-gene and J-gene trimming of TCR beta chains, and the association was replicated in an independent cohort. In an earlier analysis of approximately 590 of the donors, most TCR beta V segments appeared in productive rearrangements about 87% or about 30% of the time, broadly matching IMGT annotations. While some public TCRs were present in many individuals, most TCR sequences turned up only very rarely across donors. Correlated functional status among segregating V segments might reflect linkage disequilibrium, but an unknown experimental factor could not be ruled out. Three of the identified cytomegalovirus-associated TCR beta chains were confirmed in vitro to be specific for cytomegalovirus antigens. Presence/absence analyses assumed roughly uniform sequencing depth across donors, an assumption that may not hold. According to a later analysis, TCR association rates differed among HLA loci, with DRB1 alleles showing the most associated TCRs and HLA-C alleles showing the fewest. Only TCR beta chains were sequenced in this cohort, and the absence of alpha or paired-chain data limited detectable features. Most CMV-associated TCR beta chains appeared to be HLA-restricted in a later analysis, and the HLA associations seemed to be driven largely by CMV exposure. HLA typing was unavailable for some donors at each locus, so association tests used only the typed subset. The earlier analysis of some 540 of the donors excluded some 15 rarely observed V segments, including chromosome 9 orphons, because counts were too low. In both the original and validation cohorts, the classifier was reported to diagnose cytomegalovirus status with high specificity and sensitivity. A cluster of highly shared sequence variants was judged likely to represent a technical artifact of the sequencing pipeline. A further reported finding was that TCR beta sequences accurately predicted the HLA-A and HLA-B alleles for most subjects in the first cohort. A later analysis associated 17,000 or so TCR beta sequences with specific HLA alleles at a false discovery rate of 0.05. Because the 87-base-pair reads could not distinguish some IMGT-functional V segments, including TRBV6-2 and TRBV6-3, those segments were excluded. The study gave a list of about 150 TCR beta chains associated with cytomegalovirus. The authors suggested that the approach could potentially be extended to other disease states and immunological phenotypes. Several of the top co-occurrence clusters appeared to be linked to parvovirus B19, influenza, CMV and Epstein-Barr virus, according to a later analysis.

From a lookup of the germline V gene, CDR1 and CDR2 are SGHTA and FQGNSA. Trimming takes 5 bases from V and 2 bases from J, and the germline ends sit 9 bases apart. From its cysteine to its phenylalanine, the CDR3 spans 13 amino acids. Left in the record is the CDR3 DNA by itself, 39 bases read in frame from the first base. Libraries were made using the immunoSEQ multiplex PCR assay. A mixture of 60 forward primers for TCR Vbeta segments and 13 reverse primers for TCR Jbeta segments was used in the multiplex PCR. A multiplex PCR assay on genomic DNA amplified the CDR3 region of rearranged TCR beta genes. The Illumina HiSeq System was used to sequence the amplified TCR beta libraries as 87-base-pair reads. The original pipeline was this. Across the 700 or so repertoires, a later analysis counted some 80 million unique TCR beta chains, approximately 12 million of which were shared by at least two donors. Raw reads were error-corrected and collapsed into unique sequences with a nearest-neighbor algorithm that merged closely related sequences to remove PCR and sequencing errors. V, D and J gene segments were assigned by aligning CDR3 sequences to IMGT reference sequences. For a sequence to be retained, a match of at least six nucleotides to both a V gene segment and a J gene segment was required. Rearrangements were called productive when the CDR3 lacked stop codons and stayed in frame with V and J; all others were non-productive. Following IMGT convention, CDR3 was defined as the stretch from the second conserved V-encoded cysteine up to the conserved J-encoded phenylalanine. Sequences without an unambiguous match to a single V gene segment were excluded from the earlier analysis of about 600 of the donors. In an earlier analysis of 500 to 750 of the donors, V segments were called functional above 56.7% productive rearrangements and were called segregating when the between-donor standard deviation exceeded 5%. To diagnose cytomegalovirus status from the catalog of TCR beta chain sequences, a statistical classification framework was built. V and J gene assignment, in a later analysis, came from comparing TCR nucleotide sequences with IMGT/GENE-DB human TR gene sequences. The TCRdist pipeline was used in a later analysis to assign CDR3 sequences and most-parsimonious VDJ recombination scenarios. A later analysis defined each TCR beta chain by its CDR3 amino acid sequence plus V-gene family, and excluded reads lacking a unique V-gene family. As a way to deal with suspected cross-contamination and a sequencing artifact, a later analysis dropped more than 500 nucleotide sequences that were highly shared and had low generation probability. A later analysis calculated a clonal expansion index for each public chain from normalized within-repertoire ranks of inferred template counts. Generation probabilities in a later analysis came from a VDJ recombination model fitted to out-of-frame rearrangements, and those results were checked against IGoR. Hypergeometric tests were used in a later analysis to score TCR-TCR, TCR-HLA and TCR-CMV co-occurrence, with a repertoire-size bias correction applied to the TCR pairs. False discovery rates were estimated in a later analysis by permuting HLA or CMV assignments 20 times. In a later analysis, co-occurring TCRs were grouped with DBSCAN, and TCRdist sequence similarity was added when clustering was performed within HLA-allele-positive subsets. Co-occurrence clustering excluded repertoires with fewer than 30,000 or more than 120,000 public chains, plus five with anomalous nucleotide sharing. TCRdb holds this immuneACCESS table with in-frame rearrangements only. Some clones are missing; in checked studies, unresolved V genes explain under half, and the rest has no known cause. The V and J calls and clone size come from that table; D and trimming were worked out from the DNA. This sample lists 65,000 to 85,000 clones; approximately 67% were detected once. The leading ten clones occupy about 2.1% of the sample.

In total, 666 healthy bone marrow donors made up the cohort. Cohort members were all nominally healthy when sampled, although unrecorded immune exposures were likely present. The donor tested CMV seronegative, placing the donor among the 350 or so seronegative members of the cohort. A peripheral blood sample was provided by each donor, and peripheral blood mononuclear cells were used for TCR beta sequencing. Genomic DNA was extracted from the blood cell samples with the Qiagen DNeasy Blood Extraction Kit. This clone turned up a few times. Its binding antigen is unknown. Base qualities are missing; no much larger clone stands one base away.

The chain employs TRBV7-2 and TRBJ2-5; the D gene is perhaps TRBD2, from 6 matching bases. This sequence originates from a woman under 40 in good health and CMV-seronegative. Sequencing was done on a sample of PBMCs. The sequence in DNA is TGTGCCAGCAGCCCGGGGGTACAAGAGACCCAGTACTTC. Its protein reads: CASSPGVQETQYF.